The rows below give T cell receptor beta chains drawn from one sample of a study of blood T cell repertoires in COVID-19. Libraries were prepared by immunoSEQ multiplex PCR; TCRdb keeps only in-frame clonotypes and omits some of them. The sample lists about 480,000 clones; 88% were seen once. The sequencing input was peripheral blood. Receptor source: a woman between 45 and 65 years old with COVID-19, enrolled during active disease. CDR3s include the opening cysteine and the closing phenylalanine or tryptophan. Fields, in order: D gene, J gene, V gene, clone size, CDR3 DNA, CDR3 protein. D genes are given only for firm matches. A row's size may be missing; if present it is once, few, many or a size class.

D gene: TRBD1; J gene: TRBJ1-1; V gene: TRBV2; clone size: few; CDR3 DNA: TGTGCCAGCAGCCTCGGGACAGGCTCAGCTTTCTTT; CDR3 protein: CASSLGTGSAFF
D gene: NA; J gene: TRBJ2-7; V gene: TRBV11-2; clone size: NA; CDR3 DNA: TGTGCCAGCAGCCCCTCAGCCTACGAGCAGTACTTC; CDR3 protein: CASSPSAYEQYF
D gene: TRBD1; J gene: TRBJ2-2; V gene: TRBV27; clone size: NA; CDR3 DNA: TGTGCCAGCAGTCAGACAGGGCGTCACGGGGAGCTGTTTTTT; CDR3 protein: CASSQTGRHGELFF
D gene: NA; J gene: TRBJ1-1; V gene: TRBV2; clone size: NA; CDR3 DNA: TGTGCCAGCAGTCTGGGCCAAAACACTGAAGCTTTCTTT; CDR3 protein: CASSLGQNTEAFF
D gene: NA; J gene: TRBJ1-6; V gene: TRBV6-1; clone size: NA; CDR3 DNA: TGTGCCAGCAGTGATCGCAGAAGTTCACCCCTCCACTTT; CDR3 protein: CASSDRRSSPLHF
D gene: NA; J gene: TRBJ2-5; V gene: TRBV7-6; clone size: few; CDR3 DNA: TGTGCCAGCAGCTTAGTAGAGGATACCCAGTACTTC; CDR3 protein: CASSLVEDTQYF
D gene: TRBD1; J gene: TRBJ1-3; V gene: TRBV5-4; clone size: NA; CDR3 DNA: TGTGCCAGCAGCTTCCCCCCGGGACAGGGAAACACCATATATTTT; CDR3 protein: CASSFPPGQGNTIYF
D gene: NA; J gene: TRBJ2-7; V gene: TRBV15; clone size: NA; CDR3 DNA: TGTGCCACCAGCAGAGATCTTGGAGGGGGGGCCGTAGACGAGCAGTACTTC; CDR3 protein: CATSRDLGGGAVDEQYF
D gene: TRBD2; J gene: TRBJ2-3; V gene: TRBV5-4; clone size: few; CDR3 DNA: TGTGCCAGCAGCCCCATGAGCGGGGGAGCGATAGATACGCAGTATTTT; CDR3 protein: CASSPMSGGAIDTQYF
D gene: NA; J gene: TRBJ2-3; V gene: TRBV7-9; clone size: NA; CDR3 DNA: TGTGCCAGCAGCTTAGAGGACGGGGTAGATACGCAGTATTTT; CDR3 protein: CASSLEDGVDTQYF
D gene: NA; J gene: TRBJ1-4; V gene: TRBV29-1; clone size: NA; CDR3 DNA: TGCAGCGTTTCCGACCCGGGACAACAACTGTTTTTT; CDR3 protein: CSVSDPGQQLFF
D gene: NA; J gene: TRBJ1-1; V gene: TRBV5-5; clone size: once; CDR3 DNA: TGTGCCAGCAGCTTGCAGAAGGGCGTGGAGGGCATGAACACTGAAGCTTTCTTT; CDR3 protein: CASSLQKGVEGMNTEAFF
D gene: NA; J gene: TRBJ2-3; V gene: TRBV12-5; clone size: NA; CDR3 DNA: TGTGCTAGTGGTTCCGCCACAGGTCCCGCAGATACGCAGTATTTT; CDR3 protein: CASGSATGPADTQYF
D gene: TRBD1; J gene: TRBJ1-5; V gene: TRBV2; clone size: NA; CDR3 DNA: TGTGCCAGCACCGAAGACAGGGGAGGGGATCAGCCCCAGCATTTT; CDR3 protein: CASTEDRGGDQPQHF
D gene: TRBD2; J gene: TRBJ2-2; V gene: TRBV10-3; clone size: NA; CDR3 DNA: TGTGCCATCAGCCGGCGGGGGGTAGGGGCCGGGGAGCTGTTTTTT; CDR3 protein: CAISRRGVGAGELFF
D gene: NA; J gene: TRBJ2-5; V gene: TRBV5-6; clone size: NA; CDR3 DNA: TGTGCCAGCAGCCTAGACCGAGAGACCCAGTACTTC; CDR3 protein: CASSLDRETQYF
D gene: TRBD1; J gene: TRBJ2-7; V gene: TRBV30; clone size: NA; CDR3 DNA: TGTGCCTGGAGAACAGGGGGCTCCTACGAGCAGTACTTC; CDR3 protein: CAWRTGGSYEQYF
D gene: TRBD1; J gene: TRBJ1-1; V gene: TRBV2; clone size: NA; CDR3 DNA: TGTGCCAGCAGTCCGCTAACAAATACGGACAGGGACACTGAAGCTTTCTTT; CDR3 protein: CASSPLTNTDRDTEAFF
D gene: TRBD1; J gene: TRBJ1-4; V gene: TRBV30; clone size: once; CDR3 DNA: TGTGCCTGGACCCCCGGGACAGGGGGCTTTGGGGGGGAAAAACTGTTTTTT; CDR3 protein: CAWTPGTGGFGGEKLFF
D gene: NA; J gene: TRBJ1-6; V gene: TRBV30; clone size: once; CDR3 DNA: TGTGCCTGGAACCCGGGACAAGATAATTCACCCCTCCACTTT; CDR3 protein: CAWNPGQDNSPLHF
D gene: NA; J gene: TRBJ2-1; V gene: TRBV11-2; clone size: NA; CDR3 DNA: TGTGCCAGCAGCTTAGAGGGGGGCTCCTACAATGAGCAGTTCTTC; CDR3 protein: CASSLEGGSYNEQFF
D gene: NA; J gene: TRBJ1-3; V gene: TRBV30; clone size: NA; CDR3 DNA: TGTGCCTGGAACGAGCTCTCTGGAAACACCATATATTTT; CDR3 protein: CAWNELSGNTIYF
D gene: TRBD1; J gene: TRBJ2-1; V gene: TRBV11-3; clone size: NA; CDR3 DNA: TGTGCCAGCAGCCCTAGCCCCGGGACAGAGGATGAGCAGTTCTTC; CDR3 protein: CASSPSPGTEDEQFF
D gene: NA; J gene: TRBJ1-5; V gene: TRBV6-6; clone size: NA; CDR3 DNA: TGTGCCAGCAGACCTATAAGGGGTCATATGGATCAGCCCCAGCATTTT; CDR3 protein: CASRPIRGHMDQPQHF
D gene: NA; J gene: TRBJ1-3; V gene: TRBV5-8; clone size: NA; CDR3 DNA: TGTGCCAGCAGCTCCAGGACAGTCGACACCATATATTTT; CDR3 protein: CASSSRTVDTIYF
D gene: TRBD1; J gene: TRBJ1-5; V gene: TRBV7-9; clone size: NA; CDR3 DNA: TGTGCCAGCAGCACAAACAGGGGAGGTAATCAGCCCCAGCATTTT; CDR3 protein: CASSTNRGGNQPQHF
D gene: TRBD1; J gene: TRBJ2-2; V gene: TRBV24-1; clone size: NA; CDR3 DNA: TGTGCCACCAGTGATTTGAATAGAGGGACAGGGTACACCGGGGAGCTGTTTTTT; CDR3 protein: CATSDLNRGTGYTGELFF
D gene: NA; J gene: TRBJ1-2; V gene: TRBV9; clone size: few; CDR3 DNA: TGTGCCAGCGGCCGGGGGACTCAAGGGTATGGCTACACCTTC; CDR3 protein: CASGRGTQGYGYTF
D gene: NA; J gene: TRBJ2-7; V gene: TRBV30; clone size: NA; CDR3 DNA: TGTGCCTGGAGTGTGCCGGGGATGGTTCGCGAGCAGTACTTC; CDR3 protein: CAWSVPGMVREQYF
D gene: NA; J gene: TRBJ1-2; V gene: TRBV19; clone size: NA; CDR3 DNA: TGTGCCAGTAGTCCCTCTCTGGGAGACTATGGCTACACCTTC; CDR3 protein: CASSPSLGDYGYTF
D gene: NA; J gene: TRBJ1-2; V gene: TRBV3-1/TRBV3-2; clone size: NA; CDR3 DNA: TGTGCCAGCAGCCCACAGATCAGCTATGGCTACACCTTC; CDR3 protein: CASSPQISYGYTF
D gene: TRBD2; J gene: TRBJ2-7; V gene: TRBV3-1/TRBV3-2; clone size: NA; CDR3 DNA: TGTGCCAGCAGCTCGGGACTAGCGGCGTTCTACGAGCAGTACTTC; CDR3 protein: CASSSGLAAFYEQYF
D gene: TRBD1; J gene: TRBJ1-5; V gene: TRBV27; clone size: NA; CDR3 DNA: TGTGCCAGCAGTCACGGACAGGGGGCAAATCAGCCCCAGCATTTT; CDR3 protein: CASSHGQGANQPQHF
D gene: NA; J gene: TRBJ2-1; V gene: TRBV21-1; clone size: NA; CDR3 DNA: TGTGCCAGCAGCAAAGGCCTAAAGGGGGTTAAGTTCTTC; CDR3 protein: CASSKGLKGVKFF
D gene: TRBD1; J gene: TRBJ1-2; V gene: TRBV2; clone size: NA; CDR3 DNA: TGTGCCAGCAGGGTCACAGGGGTAGCTAACTATGGCTACACCTTC; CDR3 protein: CASRVTGVANYGYTF
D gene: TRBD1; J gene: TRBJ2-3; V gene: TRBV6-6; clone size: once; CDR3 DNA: TGTGCCAGCAGTTTACAGGGGGGCACAGATACGCAGTATTTT; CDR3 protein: CASSLQGGTDTQYF
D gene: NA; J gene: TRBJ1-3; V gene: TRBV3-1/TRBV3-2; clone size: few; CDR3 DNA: TGTGCCAGCAGCCAAGATCTGGCCGGGAATGGAAACACCATATATTTT; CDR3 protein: CASSQDLAGNGNTIYF
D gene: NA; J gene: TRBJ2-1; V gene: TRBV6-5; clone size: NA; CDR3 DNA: TGTGCCAGCAGTCCCGAGGGGAGGAATGAGCAGTTCTTC; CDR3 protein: CASSPEGRNEQFF
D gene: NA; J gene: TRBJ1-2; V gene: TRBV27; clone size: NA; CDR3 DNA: TGTGCCAGCAGACCTGCTCAGGGCTATGGCTACACCTTC; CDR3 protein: CASRPAQGYGYTF
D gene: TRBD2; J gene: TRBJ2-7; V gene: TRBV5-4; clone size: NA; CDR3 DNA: TGTGCCAGCAGCCCCCTCCCTGGGCGGGGGGGCGGGTACGAGCAGTACTTC; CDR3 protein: CASSPLPGRGGGYEQYF
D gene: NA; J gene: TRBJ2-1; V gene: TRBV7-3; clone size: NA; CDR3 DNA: TGTGCCACCTCGGGGGGCCCGAACAATGAGCAGTTCTTC; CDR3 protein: CATSGGPNNEQFF
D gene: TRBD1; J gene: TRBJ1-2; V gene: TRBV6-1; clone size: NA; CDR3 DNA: TGTGCCAGCAGTGAAGCGCTGGGGGCAGGGGGATACACCTTC; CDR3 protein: CASSEALGAGGYTF
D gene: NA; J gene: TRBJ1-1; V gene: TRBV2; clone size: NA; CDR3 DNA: TGTGCCAGCACTCTCGGGCCGGGGAAGAACACTGAAGCTTTCTTT; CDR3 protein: CASTLGPGKNTEAFF
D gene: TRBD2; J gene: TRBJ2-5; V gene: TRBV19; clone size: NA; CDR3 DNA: TGTGCCAGTAGTTTACGGGGGACTAGGGGGCAAGAGACCCAGTACTTC; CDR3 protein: CASSLRGTRGQETQYF
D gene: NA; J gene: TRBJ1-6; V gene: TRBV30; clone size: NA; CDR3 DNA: TGTGCCTGGGCGCGCGAGAATTCACCCCTCCACTTT; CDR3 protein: CAWARENSPLHF
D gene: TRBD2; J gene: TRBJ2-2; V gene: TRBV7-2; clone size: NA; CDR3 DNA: TGTGCCAGCAGCTTAGGGCTAGCGGGGGGCCCCAGTACCGGGGAGCTGTTTTTT; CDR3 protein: CASSLGLAGGPSTGELFF
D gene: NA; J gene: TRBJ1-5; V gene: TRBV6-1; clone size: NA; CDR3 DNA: TGTGCCAGCAGTGAAACAGGGAGCAATCAGCCCCAGCATTTT; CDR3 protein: CASSETGSNQPQHF
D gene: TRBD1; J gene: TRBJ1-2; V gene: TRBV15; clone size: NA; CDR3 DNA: TGTGCCACCAGCAGAGATTACGAGACAGGGAGCTATGGCTACACCTTC; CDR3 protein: CATSRDYETGSYGYTF
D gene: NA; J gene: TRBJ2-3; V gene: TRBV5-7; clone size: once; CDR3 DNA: TGTGCCAGCAGCTTCCGGGACTCGTCCCTTTTTAGCACAGATACGCAGTATTTT; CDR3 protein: CASSFRDSSLFSTDTQYF
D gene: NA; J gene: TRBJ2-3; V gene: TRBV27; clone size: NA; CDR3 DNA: TGTGCCAGCAGTTTACTCGGGGGTTTCGGCACAGATACGCAGTATTTT; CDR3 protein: CASSLLGGFGTDTQYF
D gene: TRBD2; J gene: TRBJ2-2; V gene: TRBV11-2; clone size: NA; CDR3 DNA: TGTGCCAGCAGCTTAGTCGAGCGGGGGGCCACCGGGGAGCTGTTTTTT; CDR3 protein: CASSLVERGATGELFF
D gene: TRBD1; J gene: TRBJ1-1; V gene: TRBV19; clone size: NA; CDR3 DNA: TGTGCCAGTAGGAGAACAGGGGACACTGAAGCTTTCTTT; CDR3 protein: CASRRTGDTEAFF
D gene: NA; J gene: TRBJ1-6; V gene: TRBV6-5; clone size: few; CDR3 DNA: TGTGCCAGCAGGCGGAGCTCCTATAATTCACCCCTCCACTTT; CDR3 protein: CASRRSSYNSPLHF
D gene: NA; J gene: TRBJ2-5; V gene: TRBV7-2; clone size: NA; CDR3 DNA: TGTGCCAGCAGCTTAGCTAGGAGTGAGGAGACCCAGTACTTC; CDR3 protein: CASSLARSEETQYF
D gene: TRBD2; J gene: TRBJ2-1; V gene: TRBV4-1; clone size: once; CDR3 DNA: TGCGCCAGCAGCCGATTGAGCGGGGGGAAGTACAATGAGCAGTTCTTC; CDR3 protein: CASSRLSGGKYNEQFF